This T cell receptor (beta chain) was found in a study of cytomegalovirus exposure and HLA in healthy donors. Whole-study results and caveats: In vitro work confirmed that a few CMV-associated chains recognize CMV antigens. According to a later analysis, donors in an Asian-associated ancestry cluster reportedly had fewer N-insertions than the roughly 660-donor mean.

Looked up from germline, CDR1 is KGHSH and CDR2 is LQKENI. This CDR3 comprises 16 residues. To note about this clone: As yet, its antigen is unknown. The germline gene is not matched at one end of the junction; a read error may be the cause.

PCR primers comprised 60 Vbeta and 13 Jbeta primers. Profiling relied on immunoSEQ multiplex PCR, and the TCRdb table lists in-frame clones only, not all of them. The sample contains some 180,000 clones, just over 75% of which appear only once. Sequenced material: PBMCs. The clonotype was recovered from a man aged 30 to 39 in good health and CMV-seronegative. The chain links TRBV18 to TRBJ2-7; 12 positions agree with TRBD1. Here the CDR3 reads CANSPAGTGGSYEQYF. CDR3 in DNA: TGTGCCAACTCACCCGCCGGGACAGGGGGCAGTTACGAGCAGTACTTC.